The sequence of this T cell receptor (beta chain) was determined in a study of CD8 T cells in ankylosing spondylitis. This CDR3 spans 17 amino acids. The germline V gene has CDR1 DFQATT and CDR2 SNEGSKA (reference sequence). V lost 7 bases to trimming and J lost 0 bases; unmatched junction nucleotides: 13. TCRdb itself ran the 5' RACE reads through MiXCR, one entry per CDR3 protein. This sample has roughly 440,000 distinct CDR3 sequences; approximately 17% occur once, and the top ten carry approximately 0.93%. This clonotype was counted only a few times. Antigen specificity is unknown. Study results and limitations: Roughly eight highly homologous variants made up a TCR beta motif that seemed to typify ankylosing spondylitis blood.

This TCR was sampled from a male donor with ankylosing spondylitis. Sequencing used blood, either unsorted or a sorted T cell fraction (not recorded which). V gene TRBV20-1 combines with J gene TRBJ2-1, with TRBD2 identical over 9 bases. The CDR3 DNA is TGCAGTGTCCAGGCCCCCAGCGGGGGGAGCTCCTACAATGAGCAGTTCTTC. This sequence encodes CSVQAPSGGSSYNEQFF.